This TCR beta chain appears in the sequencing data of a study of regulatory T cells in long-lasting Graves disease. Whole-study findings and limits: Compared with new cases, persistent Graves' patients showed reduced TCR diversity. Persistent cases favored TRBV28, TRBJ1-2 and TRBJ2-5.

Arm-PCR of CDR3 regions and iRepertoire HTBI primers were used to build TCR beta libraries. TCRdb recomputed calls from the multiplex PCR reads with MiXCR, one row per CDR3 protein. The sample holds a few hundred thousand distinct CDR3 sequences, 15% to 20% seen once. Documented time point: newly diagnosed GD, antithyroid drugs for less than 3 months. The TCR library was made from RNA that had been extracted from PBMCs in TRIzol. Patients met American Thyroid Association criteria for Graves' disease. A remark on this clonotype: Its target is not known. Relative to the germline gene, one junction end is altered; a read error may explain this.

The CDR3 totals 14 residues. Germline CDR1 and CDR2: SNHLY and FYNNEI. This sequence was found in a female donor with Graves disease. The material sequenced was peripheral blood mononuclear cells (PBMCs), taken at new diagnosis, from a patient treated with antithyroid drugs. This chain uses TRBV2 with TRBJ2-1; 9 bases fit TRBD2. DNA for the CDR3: TGTGCCAGCAGCGAAGCGGGAGGTTCGTATGAGCAGTTCTTC. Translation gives CASSEAGGSYEQFF.